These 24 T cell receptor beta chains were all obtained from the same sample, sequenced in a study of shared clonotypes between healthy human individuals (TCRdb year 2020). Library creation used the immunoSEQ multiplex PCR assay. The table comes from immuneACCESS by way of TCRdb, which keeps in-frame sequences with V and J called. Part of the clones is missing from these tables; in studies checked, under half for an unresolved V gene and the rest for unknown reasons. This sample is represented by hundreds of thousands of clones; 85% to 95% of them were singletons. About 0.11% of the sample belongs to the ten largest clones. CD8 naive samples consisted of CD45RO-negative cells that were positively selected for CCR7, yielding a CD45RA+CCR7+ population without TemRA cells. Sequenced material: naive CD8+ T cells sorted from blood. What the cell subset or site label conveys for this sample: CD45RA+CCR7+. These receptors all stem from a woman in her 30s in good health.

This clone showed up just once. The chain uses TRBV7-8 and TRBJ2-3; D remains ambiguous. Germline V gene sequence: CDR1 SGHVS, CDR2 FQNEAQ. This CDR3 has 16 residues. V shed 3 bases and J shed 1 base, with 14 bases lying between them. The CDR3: CASSFESRYGTDTQYF. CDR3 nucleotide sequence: TGTGCCAGCAGCTTCGAAAGTCGTTATGGCACAGATACGCAGTATTTT.

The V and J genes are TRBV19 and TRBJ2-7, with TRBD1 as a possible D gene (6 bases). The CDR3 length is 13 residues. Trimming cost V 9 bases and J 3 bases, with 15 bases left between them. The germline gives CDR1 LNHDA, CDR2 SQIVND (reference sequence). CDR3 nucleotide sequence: TGTGCCAGCTCGACAGGAACCTACTACGAGCAGTACTTC. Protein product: CASSTGTYYEQYF.

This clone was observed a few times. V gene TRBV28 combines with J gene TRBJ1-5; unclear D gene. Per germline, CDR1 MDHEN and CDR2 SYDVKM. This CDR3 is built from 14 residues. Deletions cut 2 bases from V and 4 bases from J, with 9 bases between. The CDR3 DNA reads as TGTGCCAGCAGTTTAGGGCCGACGAATCAGCCCCAGCATTTT. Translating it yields CASSLGPTNQPQHF.

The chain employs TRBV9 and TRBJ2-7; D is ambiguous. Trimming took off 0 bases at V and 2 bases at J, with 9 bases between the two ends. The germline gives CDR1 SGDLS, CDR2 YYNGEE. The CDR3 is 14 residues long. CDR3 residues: CASSVGHLTYEQYF. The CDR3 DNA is TGTGCCAGCAGCGTAGGTCACTTAACCTACGAGCAGTACTTC.

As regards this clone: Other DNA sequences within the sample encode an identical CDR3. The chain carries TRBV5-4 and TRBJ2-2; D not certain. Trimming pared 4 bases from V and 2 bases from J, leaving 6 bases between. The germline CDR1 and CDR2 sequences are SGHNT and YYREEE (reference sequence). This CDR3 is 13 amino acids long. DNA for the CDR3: TGTGCCAGCAGCCCCCCAAACACCGGGGAGCTGTTTTTT. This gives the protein CASSPPNTGELFF.

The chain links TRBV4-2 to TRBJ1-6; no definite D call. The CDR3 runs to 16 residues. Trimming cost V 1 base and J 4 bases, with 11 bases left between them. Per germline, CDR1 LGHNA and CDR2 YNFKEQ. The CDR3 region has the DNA TGTGCCAGCAGCCAAGGGGCCAGCAGATATAATTCACCCCTCCACTTT. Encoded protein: CASSQGASRYNSPLHF.

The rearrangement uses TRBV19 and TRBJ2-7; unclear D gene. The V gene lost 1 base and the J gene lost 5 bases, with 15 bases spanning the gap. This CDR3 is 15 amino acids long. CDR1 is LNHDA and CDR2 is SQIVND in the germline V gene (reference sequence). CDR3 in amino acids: CASSIGVQSRDEQYF. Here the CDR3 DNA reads TGTGCCAGTAGTATAGGGGTCCAAAGTAGGGACGAGCAGTACTTC.

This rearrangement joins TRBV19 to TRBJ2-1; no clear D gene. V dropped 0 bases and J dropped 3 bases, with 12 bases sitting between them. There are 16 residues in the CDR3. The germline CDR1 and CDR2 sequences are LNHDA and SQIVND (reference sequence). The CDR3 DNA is TGTGCCAGTAGTATAGAGGCTGGGCACCGCTACAATGAGCAGTTCTTC. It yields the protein CASSIEAGHRYNEQFF.

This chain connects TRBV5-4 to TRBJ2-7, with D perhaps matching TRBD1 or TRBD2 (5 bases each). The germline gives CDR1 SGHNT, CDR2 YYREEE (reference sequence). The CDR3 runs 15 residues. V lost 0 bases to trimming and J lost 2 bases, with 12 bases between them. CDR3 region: CASSLGTRDPYEQYF. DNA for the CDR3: TGTGCCAGCAGCTTGGGGACCAGGGACCCCTACGAGCAGTACTTC.

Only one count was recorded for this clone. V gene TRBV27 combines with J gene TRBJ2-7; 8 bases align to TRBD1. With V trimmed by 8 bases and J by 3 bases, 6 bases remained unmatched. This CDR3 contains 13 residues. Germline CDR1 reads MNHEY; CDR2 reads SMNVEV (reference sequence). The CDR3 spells CASASGTGYEQYF. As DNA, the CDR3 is TGTGCCAGCGCCTCCGGGACAGGCTACGAGCAGTACTTC.

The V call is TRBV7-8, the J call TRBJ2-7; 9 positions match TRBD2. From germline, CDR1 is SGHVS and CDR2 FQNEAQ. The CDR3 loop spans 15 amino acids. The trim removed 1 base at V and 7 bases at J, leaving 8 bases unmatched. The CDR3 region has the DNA TGTGCCAGCAGCTTAGAGGTTAGCGGGAGAGATGAGCAGTACTTC. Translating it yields CASSLEVSGRDEQYF.

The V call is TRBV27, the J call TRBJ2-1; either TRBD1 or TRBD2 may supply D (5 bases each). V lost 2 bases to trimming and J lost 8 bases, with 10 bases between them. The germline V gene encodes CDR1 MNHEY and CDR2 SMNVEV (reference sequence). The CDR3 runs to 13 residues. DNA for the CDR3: TGTGCCAGCAGTTTAGGGACGCTTGATGAGCAGTTCTTC. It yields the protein CASSLGTLDEQFF.

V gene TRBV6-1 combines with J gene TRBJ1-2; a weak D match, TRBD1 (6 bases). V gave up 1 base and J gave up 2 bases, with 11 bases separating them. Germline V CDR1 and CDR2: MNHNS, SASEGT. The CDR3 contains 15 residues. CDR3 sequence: CASSEETGANYGYTF. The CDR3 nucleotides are TGTGCCAGCAGTGAAGAGACAGGCGCCAACTATGGCTACACCTTC.

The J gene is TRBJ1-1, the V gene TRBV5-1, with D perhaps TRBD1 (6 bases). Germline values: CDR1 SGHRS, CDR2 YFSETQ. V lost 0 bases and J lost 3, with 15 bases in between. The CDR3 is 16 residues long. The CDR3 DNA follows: TGCGCCAGCAGCTTGGCCGAAGCAGGGGTGGACACTGAAGCTTTCTTT. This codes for CASSLAEAGVDTEAFF.

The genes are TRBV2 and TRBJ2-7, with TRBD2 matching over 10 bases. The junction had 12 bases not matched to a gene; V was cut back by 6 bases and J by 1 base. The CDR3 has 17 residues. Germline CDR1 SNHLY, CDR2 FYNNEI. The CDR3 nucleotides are TGTGCCAGCAGGAGGATAGACCTGACTAGCGGGTCCTACGAGCAGTACTTC. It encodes CASRRIDLTSGSYEQYF. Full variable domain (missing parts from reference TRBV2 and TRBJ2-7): EPEVTQTPSHQVTQMGQEVILRCVPISNHLYFYWYRQILGQKVEFLVSFYNNEISEKSEIFDDQFSVERPDGSNFTLKIRSTKLEDSAMYFCASRRIDLTSGSYEQYFGPGTRLTVT.

The CDR3 DNA follows: TGTGCCAGCAGCTTAGGCTCTGGGGTGGCCGGGGAGCTGTTTTTT. It codes for CASSLGSGVAGELFF. The genes are TRBV7-6 and TRBJ2-2; D unresolved. The CDR3 runs to 15 residues. Germline loops: CDR1 SGHVS, CDR2 FNYEAQ. Trimming shortened V by 1 base and J by 6 bases, and 12 bases separated the two germline ends.

Here the CDR3 DNA reads TGTGCCTGGAGTGAGGGGGTCGGGAAATACACTGAAGCTTTCTTT. Its protein product is CAWSEGVGKYTEAFF. The J gene is TRBJ1-1, the V gene TRBV30; tentative D call: TRBD1 (6 bases). V lost 1 base and J lost 3, with 15 bases in between. CDR1 is GTSNPN, CDR2 SVGIG, per germline (reference sequence). This CDR3 has 15 residues.

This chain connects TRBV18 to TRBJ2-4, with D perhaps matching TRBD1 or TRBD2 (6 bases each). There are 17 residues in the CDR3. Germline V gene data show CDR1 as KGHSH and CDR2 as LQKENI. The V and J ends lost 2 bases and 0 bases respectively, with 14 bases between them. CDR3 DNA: TGTGCCAGCTCACCAGAGGGGGGATCGATAGCCAAAAACATTCAGTACTTC. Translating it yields CASSPEGGSIAKNIQYF.

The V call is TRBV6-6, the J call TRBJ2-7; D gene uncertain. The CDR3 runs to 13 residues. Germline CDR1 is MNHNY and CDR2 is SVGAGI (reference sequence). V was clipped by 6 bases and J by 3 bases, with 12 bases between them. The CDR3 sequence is CASRQAGSYEQYF. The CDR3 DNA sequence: TGTGCCAGCAGGCAAGCAGGTAGCTACGAGCAGTACTTC.

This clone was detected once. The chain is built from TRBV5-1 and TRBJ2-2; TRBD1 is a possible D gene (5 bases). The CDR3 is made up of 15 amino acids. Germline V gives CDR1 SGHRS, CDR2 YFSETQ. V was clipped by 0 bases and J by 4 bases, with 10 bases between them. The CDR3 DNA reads TGCGCCAGCAGCTTGGCCAGGGTCGTCACCGGGGAGCTGTTTTTT. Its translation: CASSLARVVTGELFF.

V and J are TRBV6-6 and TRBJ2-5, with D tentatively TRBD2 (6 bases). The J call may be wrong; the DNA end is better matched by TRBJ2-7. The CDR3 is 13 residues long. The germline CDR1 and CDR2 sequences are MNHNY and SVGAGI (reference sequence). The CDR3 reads CASSYASAYEQYF. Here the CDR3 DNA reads TGTGCCAGCAGTTACGCTAGCGCCTACGAGCAGTACTTC.

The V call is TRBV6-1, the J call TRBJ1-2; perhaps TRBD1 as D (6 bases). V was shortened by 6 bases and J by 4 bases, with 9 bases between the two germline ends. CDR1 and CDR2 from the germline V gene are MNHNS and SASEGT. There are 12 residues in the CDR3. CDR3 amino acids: CASSTGIYGYTF. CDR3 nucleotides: TGTGCCAGCAGCACAGGGATCTATGGCTACACCTTC.

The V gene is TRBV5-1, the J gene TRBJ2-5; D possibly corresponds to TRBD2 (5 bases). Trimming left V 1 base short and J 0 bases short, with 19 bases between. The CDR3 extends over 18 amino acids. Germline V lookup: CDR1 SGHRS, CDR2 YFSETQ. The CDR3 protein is CASSLKVAISVNQETQYF. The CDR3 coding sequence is TGCGCCAGCAGCTTGAAGGTAGCGATTAGCGTAAACCAAGAGACCCAGTACTTC.

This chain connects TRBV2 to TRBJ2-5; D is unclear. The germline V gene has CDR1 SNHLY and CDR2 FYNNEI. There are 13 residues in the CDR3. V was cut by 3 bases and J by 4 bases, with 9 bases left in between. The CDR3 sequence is CASSDLVGETQYF. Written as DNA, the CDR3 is TGTGCCAGCAGTGACCTAGTAGGAGAGACCCAGTACTTC.